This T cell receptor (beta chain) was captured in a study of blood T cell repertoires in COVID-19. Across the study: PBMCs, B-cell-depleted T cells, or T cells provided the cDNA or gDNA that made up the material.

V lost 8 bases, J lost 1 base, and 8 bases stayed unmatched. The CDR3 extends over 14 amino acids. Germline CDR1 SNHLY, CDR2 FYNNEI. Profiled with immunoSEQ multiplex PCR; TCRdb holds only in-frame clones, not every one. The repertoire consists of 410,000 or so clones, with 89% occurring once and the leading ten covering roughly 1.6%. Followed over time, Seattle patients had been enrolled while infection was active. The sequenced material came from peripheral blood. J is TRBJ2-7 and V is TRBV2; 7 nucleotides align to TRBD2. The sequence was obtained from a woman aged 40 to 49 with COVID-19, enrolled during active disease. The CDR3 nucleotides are TGTGCCAGCTCCCCGGGACTACCTTCCTACGAGCAGTACTTC. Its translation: CASSPGLPSYEQYF.